Following are 5 T cell receptor beta chains from one sample sequenced in a study of T cell repertoires in cytomegalovirus infection. TCRdb re-derived calls from the reads in MiXCR, one entry per CDR3 protein. Among 350,000 to 500,000 distinct CDR3 sequences listed, roughly 31% were seen once. Sequencing was carried out using PBMCs. The receptors stem from a human donor in good health (CMV status not recorded). Some clones in this sample may be carry-over from other donors' samples.

A word on this clonotype: This may be a read error, as it is one base from a much larger clone. The V call is TRBV6-6, the J call TRBJ2-3, with 9 bases identical to TRBD2. The CDR3 is 17 amino acids. Germline V CDR1 and CDR2: MNHNY, SVGAGI (reference sequence). The CDR3: CASSSGRGGYSTDTPYF. CDR3 bases: TGTGCCAGCAGTTCCGGGCGGGGGGGATATAGCACAGATACGCCGTATTTT.

As for this clonotype: The conserved phenylalanine or tryptophan is not found at the CDR3 terminus, so this likely reflects a read error. This chain connects TRBV14 to TRBJ2-1, with D possibly called TRBD1 or TRBD2 (5 bases each). V was shortened by 3 bases and J by 8 bases, with 32 bases between the two germline ends. The CDR3 runs 20 residues. Germline V CDR1 and CDR2: SGHDN, FVKESK. CDR3: CASSHTRFGDRKGLIHEQFL. The CDR3 DNA is TGTGCCAGCAGCCATACAAGGTTCGGGGACCGAAAAGGGCTTATCCATGAGCAGTTCTTA.

The chain employs TRBV6-8 and TRBJ2-6; tentative D call: TRBD1 (6 bases). This CDR3 is 18 amino acids long. Germline CDR1 reads MNHGY; CDR2 reads SAAAGT. Deletions cut 5 bases from V and 2 bases from J, with 19 bases between. As DNA, the CDR3 is TGTGCCAGCAGTATCCAGGGGATTAGTTGGACTGGGGCCAACGTCCTGACTTTC. This sequence encodes CASSIQGISWTGANVLTF.

The V and J genes are TRBV11-2 and TRBJ2-3; 10 bases align to TRBD2. The CDR3 contains 17 residues. V shed 8 bases and J 1 base; nucleotides not matched to a gene: 12. CDR1 is SGHAT, CDR2 FQNNGV, per germline. CDR3 protein: CASSQWKTSGGTDTQYF. The CDR3 DNA follows: TGTGCCAGCTCTCAATGGAAAACTAGCGGGGGCACAGATACGCAGTATTTT. Combining the CDR3 with reference TRBV11-2 and TRBJ2-3 gives the whole variable domain EAGVAQSPRYKIIEKRQSVAFWCNPISGHATLYWYQQILGQGPKLLIQFQNNGVVDDSQLPKDRFSAERLKGVDSTLKIQPAKLEDSAVYLCASSQWKTSGGTDTQYFGPGTRLTVL.

This clonotype was seen once. The V gene is TRBV20-1, the J gene TRBJ2-3; TRBD2 aligns across 10 bases. Germline trimming cut 3 bases from V and 4 bases from J; bases unmatched to any gene: 10. Germline V CDR1 and CDR2: DFQATT, SNEGSKA (reference sequence). This CDR3 is 16 amino acids long. The CDR3 nucleotides read TGCAGTGCTAGGTGGCCTAGCGGGGGACGGGCAGATACGCAGTATTTT. It translates to CSARWPSGGRADTQYF.